This TCR beta chain was identified during a study of early T cells in non-severe SARS-CoV-2 infection. Study-level background: Chains stayed unpaired after sequencing of bulk RNA from unsorted whole blood.

The V end was cut by 3 bases, the J end by 1 base, with 13 bases between. The CDR3 is made up of 15 amino acids. Germline CDR1 reads SGDLS; CDR2 reads YYNGEE. This clonotype was counted many times. Individual cDNA molecules were tagged with unique molecular identifiers. TCRdb reanalysed the 5' RACE reads using MiXCR and keeps one entry per CDR3 protein. The sample lists 100,000 or so distinct CDR3 sequences, around 17% occurring once. The rearrangement joins TRBV9 to TRBJ2-5; TRBD2 is a possible D gene (8 bases). The source is an adult who was a healthcare worker with PCR-confirmed SARS-CoV-2 infection or an uninfected control (not recorded which). Sample: whole blood, taken at baseline. The CDR3 DNA is TGTGCCAGCAGCGCGGGAGGGGGCCCCCAAGAGACCCAGTACTTC. Protein sequence: CASSAGGGPQETQYF.